This TCR beta chain appears in the sequencing data of a study of T cell repertoires in cytomegalovirus infection. For the study at large: Both recently identified HLA-C-restricted and well-studied HLA-B-restricted CMV epitopes were used in the study. Matching HLA type and CMV infection were both indicated by public TCR beta signatures. The study, taken as a whole, reports: CMV-specific TCR beta clonotypes restricted by HLA-C were the ones dominating the ex vivo response. Adding up the frequency of public TCR beta families identified people who carried CMV plus the relevant HLA.

Germline V gives CDR1 SGHAT, CDR2 FQDESV (reference sequence). V lost 5 bases to trimming and J lost 6 bases, with 10 bases between them. The CDR3 runs to 13 residues. Many counts were recorded for this clonotype. Its cognate antigen is unknown. TCRdb re-derived calls from the reads in MiXCR, one entry per CDR3 protein. The sample consists of hundreds of thousands of distinct CDR3 sequences, around a third of them appearing once. This sequence originates from a human donor in good health (CMV status not recorded). Some clones in this sample may be carry-over from other donors' samples. V and J are TRBV11-1 and TRBJ2-2; D remains unclear. Here the sequenced sample was cultured PBMCs, taken from culture after CMV antigen stimulation. DNA for the CDR3: TGTGCCAGCAGCCGAATAGCTGCCGGGGAGCTGTTTTTT. Translation gives CASSRIAAGELFF.